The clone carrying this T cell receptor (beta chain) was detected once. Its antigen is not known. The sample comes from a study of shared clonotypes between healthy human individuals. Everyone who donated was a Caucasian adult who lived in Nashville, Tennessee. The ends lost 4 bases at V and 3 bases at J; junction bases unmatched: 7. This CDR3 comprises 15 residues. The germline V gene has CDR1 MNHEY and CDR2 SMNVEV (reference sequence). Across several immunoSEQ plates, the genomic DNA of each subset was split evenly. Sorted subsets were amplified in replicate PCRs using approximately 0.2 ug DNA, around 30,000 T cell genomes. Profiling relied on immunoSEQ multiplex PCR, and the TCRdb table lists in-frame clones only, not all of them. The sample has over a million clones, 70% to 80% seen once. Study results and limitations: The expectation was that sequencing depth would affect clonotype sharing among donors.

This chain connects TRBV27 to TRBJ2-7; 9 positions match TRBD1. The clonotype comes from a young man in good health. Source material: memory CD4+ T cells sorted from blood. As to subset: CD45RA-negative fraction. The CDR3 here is CASSSVQGASYEQYF. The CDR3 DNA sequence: TGTGCCAGCAGTTCCGTACAGGGGGCTAGCTACGAGCAGTACTTC.